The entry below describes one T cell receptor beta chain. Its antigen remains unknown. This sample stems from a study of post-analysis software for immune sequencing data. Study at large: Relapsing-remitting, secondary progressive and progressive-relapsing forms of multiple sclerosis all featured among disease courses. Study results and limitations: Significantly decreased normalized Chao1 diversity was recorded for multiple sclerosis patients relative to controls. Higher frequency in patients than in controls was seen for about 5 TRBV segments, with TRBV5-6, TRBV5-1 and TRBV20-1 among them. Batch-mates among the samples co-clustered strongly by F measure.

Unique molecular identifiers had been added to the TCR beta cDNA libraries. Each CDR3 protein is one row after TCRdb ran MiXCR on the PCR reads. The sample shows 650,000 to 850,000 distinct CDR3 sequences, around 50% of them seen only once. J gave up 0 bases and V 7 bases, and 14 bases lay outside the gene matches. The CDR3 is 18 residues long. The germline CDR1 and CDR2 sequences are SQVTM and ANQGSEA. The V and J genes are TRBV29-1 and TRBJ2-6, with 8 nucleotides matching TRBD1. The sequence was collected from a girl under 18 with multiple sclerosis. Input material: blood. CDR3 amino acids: CSASSTGTGHSGANVLTF. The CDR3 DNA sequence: TGCAGCGCATCCTCAACCGGGACAGGCCACTCTGGGGCCAACGTCCTGACTTTC.